A selection of T cell receptor beta chains follows, all from one sample in a study of blood T cell repertoires in COVID-19. TCRdb's copy holds only in-frame clones and misses some; the assay was immunoSEQ multiplex PCR. In the table there are under 300,000 clones, over 75% of which are singletons. Sequenced: peripheral blood. Source of these receptors: a woman aged 40 to 55 who had recovered from COVID-19. Each CDR3 is given with its conserved first and last residue.

J: TRBJ1-4; V: TRBV18; CDR3: CASSPLGGDEKLFF
J: TRBJ2-1; V: TRBV27; CDR3: CASSSDRVNYNEQFF
J: TRBJ1-4; V: TRBV21-1; CDR3: CASSKRARGTDNEKLFF
J: TRBJ1-1; V: TRBV9; CDR3: CASSPHRGLGTEAFF
J: TRBJ2-6; V: TRBV15; CDR3: CATSRGVGRTGNPGANVLTF
J: TRBJ1-4; V: TRBV28; CDR3: CASSLGGQDNEKLFF
J: TRBJ2-5; V: TRBV7-3; CDR3: CASRKTGTGETQYF
J: TRBJ2-7; V: TRBV5-5; CDR3: CASSEVTGTDPFYEQYF
J: TRBJ1-5; V: TRBV27; CDR3: CASSGGNQPQHF
J: TRBJ2-3; V: TRBV27; CDR3: CASSQTSGKSVRTDTQYF